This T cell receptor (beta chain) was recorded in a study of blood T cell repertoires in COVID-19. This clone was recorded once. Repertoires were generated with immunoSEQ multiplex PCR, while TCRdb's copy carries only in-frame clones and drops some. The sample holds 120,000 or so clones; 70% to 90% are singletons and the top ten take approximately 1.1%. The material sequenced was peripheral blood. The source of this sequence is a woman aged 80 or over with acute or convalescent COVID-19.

The CDR3 protein is CASSPAGGRLGYTF. The CDR3 DNA follows: TGTGCCAGCAGCCCAGCGGGAGGTCGGCTTGGCTACACCTTC. This sequence joins TRBV11-1 and TRBJ1-2, with D uncertain. V gave up 5 bases and J gave up 7 bases, with 17 bases separating them. The CDR3 has 14 amino acids. CDR1 is SGHAT and CDR2 is FQDESV in the germline V gene (reference sequence).